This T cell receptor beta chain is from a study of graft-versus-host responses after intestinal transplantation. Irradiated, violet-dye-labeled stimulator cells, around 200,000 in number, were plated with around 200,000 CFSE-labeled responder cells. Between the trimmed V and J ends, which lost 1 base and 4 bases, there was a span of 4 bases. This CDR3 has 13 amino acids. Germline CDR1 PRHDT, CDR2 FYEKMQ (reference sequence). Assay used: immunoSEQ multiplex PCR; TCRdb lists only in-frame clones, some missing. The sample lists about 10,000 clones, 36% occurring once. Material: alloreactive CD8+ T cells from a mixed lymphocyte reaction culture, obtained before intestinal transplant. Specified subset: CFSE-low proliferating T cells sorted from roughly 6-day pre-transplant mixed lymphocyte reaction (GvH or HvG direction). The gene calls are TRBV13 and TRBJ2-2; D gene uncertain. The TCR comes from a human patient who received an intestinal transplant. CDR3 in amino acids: CASSLAGTGELFF. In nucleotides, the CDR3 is TGTGCCAGCAGCTTAGCCGGCACCGGGGAGCTGTTTTTT.